This is a list of T cell receptor beta chains from one sample in a study of OX40 agonist ivuxolimab in advanced cancers. Clones were sequenced by immunoSEQ multiplex PCR, and TCRdb holds only the in-frame ones, with some missing. The sample gives some 62,000 clones, less than 95% of which show up once; approximately 5.6% is in the top ten. Sequenced material: CD4+ or CD8+ T cells sorted from blood, taken in a trial of the OX40 agonist ivuxolimab. These receptors all stem from an adult with an advanced solid tumor such as melanoma, head and neck, liver or kidney cancer. Each CDR3 is given with its conserved first and last residue. Expanded clones are given a class, and other clones once, few, many or no size at all.

CDR3 protein	J gene	V gene	CDR3 length	clone size
CASSPGLADYNEQFF	TRBJ2-1	TRBV5-1	15	-
CASSDRETQYF	TRBJ2-5	TRBV18	11	-
CASRTGLYGYTF	TRBJ1-2	TRBV19	12	few
CASSPRLAGDHREQFF	TRBJ2-1	TRBV9	16	-
CASSVAGRGYEQYF	TRBJ2-7	TRBV9	14	once
CAWVGQTETQYF	TRBJ2-5	TRBV30	12	-
CASSQEGGQETQYF	TRBJ2-5	TRBV5-4	14	-
CASSLFGTLNYGYTF	TRBJ1-2	TRBV28	15	-
CASRGTGIHEQYF	TRBJ2-7	TRBV6-5	13	-
CASSLNTGELFF	TRBJ2-2	TRBV18	12	-
CASSLVRGESQYF	TRBJ2-7	TRBV7-2	13	-
CASSYVSGGLQETQYF	TRBJ2-5	TRBV7-8	16	-
CASSSPGLAGGETQYF	TRBJ2-5	TRBV28	16	-
CASSFATTSGSYNEQFF	TRBJ2-1	TRBV27	17	-
CATAASAKKGQFF	TRBJ2-1	TRBV15	13	once
CAWNGQAQTPLHF	TRBJ1-6	TRBV30	13	-
CASSRDGNSGANVLTF	TRBJ2-6	TRBV5-1	16	-
CASSGWTGGEQYF	TRBJ2-5	TRBV19	13	-
CASGTGFADTQYF	TRBJ2-3	TRBV2	13	-
CASSVGVSGRLDEQFF	TRBJ2-1	TRBV9	16	-
CASRTDMFYEQYF	TRBJ2-7	TRBV28	13	-
CASSVGGFGYTF	TRBJ1-2	TRBV2	12	-
CASSLGYEQYF	TRBJ2-7	TRBV28	11	once
CASKDQGDIQYF	TRBJ2-4	TRBV9	12	-
CASGRQGYTIYF	TRBJ1-3	TRBV6-5	12	-
CASRTGPGTDTQYF	TRBJ2-3	TRBV5-4	14	few
CASSLTGGYQETQYF	TRBJ2-5	TRBV7-3	15	once
CASSQRAFF	TRBJ1-1	TRBV2	9	-
CAISAGGREPQHF	TRBJ1-5	TRBV10-3	13	-
CASSDGYEQYF	TRBJ2-7	TRBV7-6	11	-
CASSSPGSSSYNEQFF	TRBJ2-1	TRBV14	16	-
CATSRIPLAALDNEQFF	TRBJ2-1	TRBV15	17	-
CASTQTGELFF	TRBJ2-2	TRBV28	11	-
CASSPQTSGGGQFF	TRBJ2-1	TRBV11-3	14	-
CASSPTDRLVEQYF	TRBJ2-7	TRBV5-4	14	-